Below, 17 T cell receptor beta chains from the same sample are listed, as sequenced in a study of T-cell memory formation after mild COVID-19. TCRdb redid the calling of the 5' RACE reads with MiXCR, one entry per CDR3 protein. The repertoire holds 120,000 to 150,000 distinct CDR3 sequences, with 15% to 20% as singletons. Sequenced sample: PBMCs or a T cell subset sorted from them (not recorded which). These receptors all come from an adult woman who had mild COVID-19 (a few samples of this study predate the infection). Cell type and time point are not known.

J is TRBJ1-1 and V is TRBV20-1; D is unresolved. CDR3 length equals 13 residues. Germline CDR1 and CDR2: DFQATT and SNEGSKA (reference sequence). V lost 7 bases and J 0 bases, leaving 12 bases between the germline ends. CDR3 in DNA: TGCAGTGTGATAGACCGACTGAACACTGAAGCTTTCTTT. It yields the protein CSVIDRLNTEAFF.

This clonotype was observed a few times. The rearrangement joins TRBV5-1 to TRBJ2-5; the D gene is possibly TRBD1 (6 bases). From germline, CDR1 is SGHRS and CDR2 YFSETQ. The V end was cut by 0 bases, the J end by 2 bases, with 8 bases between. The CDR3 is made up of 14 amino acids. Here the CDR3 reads CASSLVQGQETQYF. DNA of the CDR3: TGCGCCAGCAGCTTGGTACAGGGACAAGAGACCCAGTACTTC.

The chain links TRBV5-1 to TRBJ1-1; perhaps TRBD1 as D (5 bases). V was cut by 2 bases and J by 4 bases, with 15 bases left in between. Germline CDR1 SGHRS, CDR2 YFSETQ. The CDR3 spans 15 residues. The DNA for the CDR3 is TGCGCCAGCAGCTTCGGGGGAGGCTCCCTCACTGAAGCTTTCTTT. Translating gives CASSFGGGSLTEAFF.

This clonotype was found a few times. The CDR3 sequence: CASSRRDDPTDTQYF. The DNA for the CDR3 is TGTGCCAGCTCACGACGGGACGACCCCACAGATACGCAGTATTTT. The rearrangement uses TRBV18 and TRBJ2-3, with D possibly being TRBD1 or TRBD2 (5 bases each). CDR1 KGHSH and CDR2 LQKENI come from the germline V gene. V shed 4 bases and J shed 2 bases, with 13 bases lying between them. There are 15 residues in the CDR3. Complete variable domain (other parts from reference TRBV18 and TRBJ2-3): NAGVMQNPRHLVRRRGQEARLRCSPMKGHSHVYWYRQLPEEGLKFMVYLQKENIIDESGMPKERFSAEFPKEGPSILRIQQVVRGDSAAYFCASSRRDDPTDTQYFGPGTRLTVL.

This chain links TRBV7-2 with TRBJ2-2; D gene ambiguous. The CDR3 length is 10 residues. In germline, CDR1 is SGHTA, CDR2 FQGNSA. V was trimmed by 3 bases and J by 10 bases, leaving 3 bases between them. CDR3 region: CASSLVELFF. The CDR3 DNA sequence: TGTGCCAGCAGCTTGGTGGAGCTGTTTTTT.

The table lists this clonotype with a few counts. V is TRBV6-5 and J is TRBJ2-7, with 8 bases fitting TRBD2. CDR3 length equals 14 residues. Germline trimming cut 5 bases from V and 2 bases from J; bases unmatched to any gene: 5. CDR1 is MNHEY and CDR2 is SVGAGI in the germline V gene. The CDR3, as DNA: TGTGCCAGCAGTGGGGGGCGGGGGGCCTACGAGCAGTACTTC. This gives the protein CASSGGRGAYEQYF.

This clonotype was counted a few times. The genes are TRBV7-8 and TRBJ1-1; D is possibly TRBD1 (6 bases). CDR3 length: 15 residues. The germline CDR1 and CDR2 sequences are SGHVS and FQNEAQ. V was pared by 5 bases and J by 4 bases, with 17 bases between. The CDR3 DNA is TGTGCCAGCAGCCGACGAGGGGGGGGGCCCACTGAAGCTTTCTTT. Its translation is CASSRRGGGPTEAFF.

CDR3 bases: TGCAGCGTTGAAGATCCCAGGGGAGGCGAAAAACTGTTTTTT. Translating gives CSVEDPRGGEKLFF. V is TRBV29-1 and J is TRBJ1-4; weak D call: TRBD1 (6 bases). The V and J ends lost 0 bases and 8 bases respectively, with 13 bases between them. Looked up from germline, CDR1 is SQVTM and CDR2 is ANQGSEA. The CDR3 runs 14 residues.

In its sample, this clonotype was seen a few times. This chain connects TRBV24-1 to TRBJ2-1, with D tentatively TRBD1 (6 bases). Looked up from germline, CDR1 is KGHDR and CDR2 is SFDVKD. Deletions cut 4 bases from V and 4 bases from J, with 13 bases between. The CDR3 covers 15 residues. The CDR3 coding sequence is TGTGCCACCAGTGACCCACAGGGTCCGTACAATGAGCAGTTCTTC. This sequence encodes CATSDPQGPYNEQFF.

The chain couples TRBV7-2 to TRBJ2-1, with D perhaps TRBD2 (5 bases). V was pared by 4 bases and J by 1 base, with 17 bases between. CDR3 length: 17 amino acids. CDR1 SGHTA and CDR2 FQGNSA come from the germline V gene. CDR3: CASSSLFVRRSYNEQFF. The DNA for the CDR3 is TGTGCCAGCAGCTCACTTTTTGTCCGGAGGTCCTACAATGAGCAGTTCTTC.

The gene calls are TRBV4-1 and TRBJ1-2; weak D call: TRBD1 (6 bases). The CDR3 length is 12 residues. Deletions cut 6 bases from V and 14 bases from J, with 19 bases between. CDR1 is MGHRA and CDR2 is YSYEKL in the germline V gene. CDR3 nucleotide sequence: TGCGCCAGCAGTTCCCGGGGGGGCAGTTTGACCTTC. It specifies CASSSRGGSLTF.

CDR3 DNA sequence: TGTGCCAGCAGCTTCAGGTTGTCTCGTGAAAAACTGTTTTTT. This gives the protein CASSFRLSREKLFF. The genes are TRBV12-3 or TRBV12-4 and TRBJ1-4; D ambiguous. CDR3 size: 14 residues. V was clipped by 6 bases and J by 7 bases, with 15 bases between them.

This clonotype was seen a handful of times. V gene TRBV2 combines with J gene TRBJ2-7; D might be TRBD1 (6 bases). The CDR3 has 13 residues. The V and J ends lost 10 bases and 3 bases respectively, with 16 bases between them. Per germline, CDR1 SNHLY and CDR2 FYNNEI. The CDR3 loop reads CATRTAGSYEQYF. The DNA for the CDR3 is TGTGCCACCCGGACAGCTGGCAGCTACGAGCAGTACTTC.

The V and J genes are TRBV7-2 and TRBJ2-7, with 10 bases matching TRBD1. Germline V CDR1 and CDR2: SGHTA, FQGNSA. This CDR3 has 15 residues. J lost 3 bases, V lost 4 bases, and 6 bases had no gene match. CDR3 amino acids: CASSSMDRGGYEQYF. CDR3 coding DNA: TGTGCCAGCAGCTCGATGGACAGGGGGGGCTACGAGCAGTACTTC.

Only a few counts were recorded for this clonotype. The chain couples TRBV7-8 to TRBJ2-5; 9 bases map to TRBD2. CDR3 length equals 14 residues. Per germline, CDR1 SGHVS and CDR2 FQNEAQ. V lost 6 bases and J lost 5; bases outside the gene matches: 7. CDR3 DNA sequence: TGTGCCAGCAGGACTGCGGGAGGGCTGGAGACCCAGTACTTC. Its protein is CASRTAGGLETQYF. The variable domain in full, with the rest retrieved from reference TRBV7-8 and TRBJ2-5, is GAGVSQSPRYKVAKRGQDVALRCDPISGHVSLFWYQQALGQGPEFLTYFQNEAQLDKSGLPSDRFFAERPEGSVSTLKIQRTQQEDSAVYLCASRTAGGLETQYFGPGTRLLVL.

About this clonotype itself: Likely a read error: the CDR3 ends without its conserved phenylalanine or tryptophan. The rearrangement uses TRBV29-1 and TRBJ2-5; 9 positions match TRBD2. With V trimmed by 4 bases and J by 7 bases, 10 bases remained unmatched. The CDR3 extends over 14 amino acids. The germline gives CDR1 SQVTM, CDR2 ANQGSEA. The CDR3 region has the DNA TGCAGCGTTGCCCCAGCGGGAGGTGGCAGGACCCAGTACTTA. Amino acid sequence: CSVAPAGGGRTQYL.

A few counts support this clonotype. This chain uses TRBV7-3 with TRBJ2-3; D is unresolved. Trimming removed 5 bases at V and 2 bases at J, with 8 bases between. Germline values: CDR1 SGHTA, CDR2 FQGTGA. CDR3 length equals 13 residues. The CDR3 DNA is TGTGCCAGCAGCGCCATGGCCACAGATACGCAGTATTTT. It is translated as CASSAMATDTQYF.